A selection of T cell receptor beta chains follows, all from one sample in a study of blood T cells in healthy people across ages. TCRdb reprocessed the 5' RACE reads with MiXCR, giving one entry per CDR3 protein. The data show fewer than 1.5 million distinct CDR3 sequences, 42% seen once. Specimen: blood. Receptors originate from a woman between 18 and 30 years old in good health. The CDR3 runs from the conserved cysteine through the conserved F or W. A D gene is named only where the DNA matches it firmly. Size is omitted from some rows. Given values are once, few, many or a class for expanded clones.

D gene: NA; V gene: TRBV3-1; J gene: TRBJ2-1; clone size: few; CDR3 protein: CASSPLSGAREQFF; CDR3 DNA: TGTGCCAGCAGCCCTCTTTCGGGAGCCAGGGAGCAGTTCTTC
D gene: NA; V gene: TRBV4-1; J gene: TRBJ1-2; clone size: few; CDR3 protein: CASSQGTTSVYGYTF; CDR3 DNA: TGCGCCAGCAGCCAAGGGACCACCTCCGTCTATGGCTACACCTTC
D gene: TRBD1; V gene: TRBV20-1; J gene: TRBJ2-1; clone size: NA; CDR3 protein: CSATMETGGNEQFF; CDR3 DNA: TGCAGTGCGACCATGGAGACAGGGGGCAATGAGCAGTTCTTC
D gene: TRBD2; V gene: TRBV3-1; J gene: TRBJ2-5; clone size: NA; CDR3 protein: CASSQDQREGRSQETQYF; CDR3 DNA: TGTGCCAGCAGCCAAGACCAGCGGGAGGGCCGGTCCCAAGAGACCCAGTACTTC
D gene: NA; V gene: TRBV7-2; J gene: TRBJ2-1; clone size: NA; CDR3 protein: CASSSRSIYNEQFF; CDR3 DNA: TGTGCCAGCAGCTCAAGGAGCATCTACAATGAGCAGTTCTTC
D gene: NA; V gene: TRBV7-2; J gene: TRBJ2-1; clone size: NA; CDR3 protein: CASSSDGSDLSYNEQFF; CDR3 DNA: TGTGCCAGCAGCTCAGATGGGTCGGACCTCTCCTACAATGAGCAGTTCTTC
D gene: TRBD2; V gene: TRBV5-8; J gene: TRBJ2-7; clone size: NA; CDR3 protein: CASTTGTRYNEQYF; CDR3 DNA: TGTGCCAGCACGACCGGGACTAGATACAATGAGCAGTACTTC
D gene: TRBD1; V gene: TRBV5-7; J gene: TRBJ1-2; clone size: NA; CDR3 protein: CASSSIGTGRGYTF; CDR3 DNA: TGTGCCAGCAGCTCGATCGGGACAGGGCGAGGCTACACCTTC
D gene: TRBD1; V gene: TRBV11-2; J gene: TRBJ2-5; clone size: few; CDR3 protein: CASSSYRGRSGQETQYF; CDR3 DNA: TGTGCCAGCAGCTCCTACAGGGGTAGGAGCGGCCAAGAGACCCAGTACTTC
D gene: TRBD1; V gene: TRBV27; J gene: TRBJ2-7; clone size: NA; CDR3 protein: CASSFGDSPYNEQYF; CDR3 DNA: TGTGCCAGCAGTTTTGGGGACAGTCCCTACAATGAGCAGTACTTC
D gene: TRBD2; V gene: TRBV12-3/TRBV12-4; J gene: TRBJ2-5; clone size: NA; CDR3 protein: CASSPREEQYF; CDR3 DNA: TGTGCCAGCAGCCCACGGGAGGAGCAGTACTTC
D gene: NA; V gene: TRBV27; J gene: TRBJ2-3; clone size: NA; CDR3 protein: CASTRNPGFTDTQYF; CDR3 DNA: TGTGCCAGCACCCGGAACCCAGGGTTTACAGATACGCAGTATTTT
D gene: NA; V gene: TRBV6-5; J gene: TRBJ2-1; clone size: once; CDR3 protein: CASRGSGYSYNEQFF; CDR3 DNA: TGTGCCAGTAGGGGTAGCGGATACTCCTACAATGAGCAGTTCTTC
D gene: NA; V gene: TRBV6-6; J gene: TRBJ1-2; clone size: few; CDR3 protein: CASQTGSPYGYTF; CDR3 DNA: TGTGCCAGCCAGACCGGCAGTCCCTATGGCTACACCTTC
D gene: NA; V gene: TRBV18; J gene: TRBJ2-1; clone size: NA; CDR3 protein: CASSPGQVGVNEQFF; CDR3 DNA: TGTGCCAGCTCACCAGGCCAGGTCGGAGTGAATGAGCAGTTCTTC
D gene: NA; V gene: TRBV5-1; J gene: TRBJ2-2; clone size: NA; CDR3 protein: CASNWGAYGELFF; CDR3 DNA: TGCGCCAGCAACTGGGGGGCCTACGGGGAGCTGTTTTTT
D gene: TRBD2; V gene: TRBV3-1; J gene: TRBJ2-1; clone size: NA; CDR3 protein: CASSPSGSAVGFF; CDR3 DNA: TGTGCCAGCAGCCCTAGCGGGAGTGCGGTTGGGTTCTTC
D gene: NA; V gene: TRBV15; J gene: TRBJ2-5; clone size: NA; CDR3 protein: CATSRDQVGNQYF; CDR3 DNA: TGTGCCACCAGCAGAGATCAAGTGGGAAATCAGTACTTC
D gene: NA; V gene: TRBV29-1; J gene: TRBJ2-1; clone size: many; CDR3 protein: CSVGFEGDEQFF; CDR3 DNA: TGCAGCGTTGGGTTTGAGGGAGATGAGCAGTTCTTC
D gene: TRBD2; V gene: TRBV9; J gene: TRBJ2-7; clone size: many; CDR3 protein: CASSVGLAGAYEQYF; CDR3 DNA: TGTGCCAGCAGCGTAGGACTAGCGGGAGCCTACGAGCAGTACTTC
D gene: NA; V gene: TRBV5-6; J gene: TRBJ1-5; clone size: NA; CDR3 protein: CASSWRRDRNQPQHF; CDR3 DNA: TGTGCCAGCAGCTGGCGGCGGGATCGAAATCAGCCCCAGCATTTT
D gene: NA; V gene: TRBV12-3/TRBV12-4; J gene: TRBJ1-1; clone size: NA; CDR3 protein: CASTPSRGNTEAFF; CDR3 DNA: TGTGCCAGCACCCCATCTCGGGGCAACACTGAAGCTTTCTTT
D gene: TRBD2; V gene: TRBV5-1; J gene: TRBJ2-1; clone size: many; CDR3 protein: CASSLRASGYNEQFF; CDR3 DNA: TGCGCCAGCAGCTTGAGGGCTAGCGGTTACAATGAGCAGTTCTTC
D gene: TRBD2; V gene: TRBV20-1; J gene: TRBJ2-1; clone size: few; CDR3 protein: CSAQGLAGDYNEQFF; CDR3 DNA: TGCAGTGCCCAGGGACTAGCGGGAGACTACAATGAGCAGTTCTTC
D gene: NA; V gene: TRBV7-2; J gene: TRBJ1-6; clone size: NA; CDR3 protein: CASSLAPNNSPLHF; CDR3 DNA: TGTGCCAGCAGCTTAGCTCCCAATAATTCACCCCTCCACTTT
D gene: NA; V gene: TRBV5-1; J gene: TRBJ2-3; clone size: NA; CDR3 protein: CASSPVGESTDTQYF; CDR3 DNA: TGCGCCAGCAGCCCGGTGGGGGAAAGCACAGATACGCAGTATTTT
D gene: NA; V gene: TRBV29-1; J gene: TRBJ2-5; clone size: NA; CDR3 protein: CSVDRQGGETQYF; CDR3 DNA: TGCAGCGTTGATAGGCAGGGGGGAGAGACCCAGTACTTC
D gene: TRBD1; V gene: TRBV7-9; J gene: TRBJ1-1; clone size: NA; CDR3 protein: CASSTPQGRTEAFF; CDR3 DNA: TGTGCCAGCAGCACCCCACAGGGGAGGACTGAAGCTTTCTTT
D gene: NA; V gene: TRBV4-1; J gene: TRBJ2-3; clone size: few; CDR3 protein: CASSQTATDTQYF; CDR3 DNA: TGCGCCAGCAGCCAGACAGCGACAGATACGCAGTATTTT
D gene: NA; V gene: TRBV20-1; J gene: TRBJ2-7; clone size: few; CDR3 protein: CSTGAGSEQYF; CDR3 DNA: TGCAGTACTGGTGCCGGGAGCGAGCAGTACTTC
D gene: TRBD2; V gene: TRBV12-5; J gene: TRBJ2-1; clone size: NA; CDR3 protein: CASGSGGASGLHNEQFF; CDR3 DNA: TGTGCTAGTGGTTCAGGAGGGGCTAGCGGACTCCACAATGAGCAGTTCTTC
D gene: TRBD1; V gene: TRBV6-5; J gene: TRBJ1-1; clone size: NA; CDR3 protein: CASSGKTGWNTEAFF; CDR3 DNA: TGTGCCAGCAGCGGGAAGACAGGGTGGAACACTGAAGCTTTCTTT
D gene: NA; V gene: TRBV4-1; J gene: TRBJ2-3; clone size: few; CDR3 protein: CASSPLGIAGTDTQYF; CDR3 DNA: TGCGCCAGCAGCCCCCTCGGGATAGCTGGCACAGATACGCAGTATTTT
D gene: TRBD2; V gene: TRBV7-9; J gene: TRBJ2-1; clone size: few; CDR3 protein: CASSPQPGSGREWQQFF; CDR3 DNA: TGTGCCAGCAGCCCTCAACCGGGAAGCGGGAGAGAATGGCAGCAGTTCTTC
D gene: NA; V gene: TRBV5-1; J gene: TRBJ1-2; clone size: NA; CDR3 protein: CASSRAGTTLTLGYGYTF; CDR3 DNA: TGCGCCAGCAGTCGGGCCGGGACCACCCTTACCCTAGGCTATGGCTACACCTTC
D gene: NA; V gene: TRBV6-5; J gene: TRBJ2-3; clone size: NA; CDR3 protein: CASSEVSTPDTQYF; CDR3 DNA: TGTGCCAGCAGTGAAGTCTCGACACCAGATACGCAGTATTTT
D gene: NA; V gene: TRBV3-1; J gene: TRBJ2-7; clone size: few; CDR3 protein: CASSQETGRGQYF; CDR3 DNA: TGTGCCAGCAGCCAAGAAACGGGCCGGGGGCAGTACTTC
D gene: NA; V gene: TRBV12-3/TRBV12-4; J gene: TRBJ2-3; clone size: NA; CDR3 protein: CASTGGKSDTQYF; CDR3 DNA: TGTGCCAGCACTGGGGGGAAGTCAGATACGCAGTATTTT
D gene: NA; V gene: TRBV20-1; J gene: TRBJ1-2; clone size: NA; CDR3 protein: CSAPQGPNYGYTF; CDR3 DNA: TGCAGTGCCCCGCAGGGACCCAACTATGGCTACACCTTC
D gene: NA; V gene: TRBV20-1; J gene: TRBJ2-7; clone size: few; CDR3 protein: CSAGDPLSSYEQYF; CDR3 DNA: TGCAGTGCCGGGGACCCACTGAGCTCCTACGAGCAGTACTTC
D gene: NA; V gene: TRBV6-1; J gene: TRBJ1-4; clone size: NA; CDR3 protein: CASSESVEGPTNEKLFF; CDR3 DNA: TGTGCCAGCAGTGAAAGCGTCGAGGGTCCAACTAATGAAAAACTGTTTTTT
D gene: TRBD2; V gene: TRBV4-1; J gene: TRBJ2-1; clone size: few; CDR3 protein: CASSHAGEGNEQFF; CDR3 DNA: TGCGCCAGCAGCCACGCGGGAGAGGGCAATGAGCAGTTCTTC
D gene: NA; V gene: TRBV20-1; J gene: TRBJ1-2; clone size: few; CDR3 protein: CSALSGPPKINYGYTF; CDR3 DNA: TGCAGTGCCCTTAGCGGTCCCCCGAAGATTAACTATGGCTACACCTTC
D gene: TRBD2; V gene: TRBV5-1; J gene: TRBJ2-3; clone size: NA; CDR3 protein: CASSPGTSASTDTQYF; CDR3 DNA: TGCGCCAGCAGCCCCGGGACTAGCGCTTCCACAGATACGCAGTATTTT
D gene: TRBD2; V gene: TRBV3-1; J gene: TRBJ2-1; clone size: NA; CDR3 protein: CASSPVKLAGAPHNEQFF; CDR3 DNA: TGTGCCAGCAGCCCAGTGAAACTAGCGGGAGCACCCCACAATGAGCAGTTCTTC
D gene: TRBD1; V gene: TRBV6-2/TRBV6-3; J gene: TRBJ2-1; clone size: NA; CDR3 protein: CASSPGGGQGAYNGQFF; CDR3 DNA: TGTGCCAGCAGTCCCGGTGGCGGACAGGGGGCCTACAATGGGCAGTTCTTC
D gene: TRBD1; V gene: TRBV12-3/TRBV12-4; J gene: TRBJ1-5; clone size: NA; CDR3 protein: CASSLTGKGQPQHF; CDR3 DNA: TGTGCCAGCAGTTTGACAGGGAAGGGGCAGCCCCAGCATTTT
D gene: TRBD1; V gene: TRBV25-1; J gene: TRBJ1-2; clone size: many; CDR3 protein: CASRGQVYGYTF; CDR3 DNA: TGTGCCAGCCGCGGACAGGTCTATGGCTACACCTTC
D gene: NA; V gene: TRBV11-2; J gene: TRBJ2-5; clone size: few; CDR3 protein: CASSPHRDPQLPYNEQYF; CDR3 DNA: TGTGCCAGCAGCCCTCATCGAGACCCTCAACTACCCTACAATGAGCAGTACTTC